Described below is a single T cell receptor beta chain sequence and its context. Each CDR3 protein is one row after TCRdb ran MiXCR on the 5' RACE reads. This sample has approximately 190,000 distinct CDR3 sequences, with around 19% found just once. These data originate in a study of T-cell memory formation after mild COVID-19. The source of this sequence is an adult woman who had mild COVID-19 (a few samples of this study predate the infection). Cell type and time point are not known. The sequencing sample was made of PBMCs or a T cell subset sorted from them (not recorded which).

Here the CDR3 reads CASSYSSGQVSGNTIYF. The CDR3 DNA sequence: TGTGCCAGCAGTTACTCATCGGGACAAGTCTCTGGAAACACCATATATTTT. This chain connects TRBV6-5 to TRBJ1-3, with a tentative D call TRBD1 (6 bases). V was shortened by 0 bases and J by 0 bases, with 12 bases between the two germline ends. This CDR3 has 17 amino acids. Germline CDR1 reads MNHEY; CDR2 reads SVGAGI.